The 22 T cell receptor beta chains in this list originate from one sample, sequenced in a study of regulatory T cells in long-lasting Graves disease. CDR3 regions were amplified by Arm-PCR using iRepertoire HTBI primers to build TCR beta libraries. TCRdb redid the calling of the multiplex PCR reads with MiXCR, one entry per CDR3 protein. Of under 800,000 distinct CDR3 sequences in the sample, 15% to 20% were seen once. Time point reported: newly diagnosed GD, antithyroid drugs for less than 3 months. Construction of the TCR library relied on RNA isolated from PBMCs. The data were also submitted as part of a second study, on T cells in Graves' hyperthyroidism and ophthalmopathy.

Source: peripheral blood mononuclear cells (PBMCs), taken at new diagnosis, from a patient treated with antithyroid drugs. Source of these receptors: a woman in her thirties with Graves disease.

This clonotype was counted once. The DNA is omitted, as the CDR3 cannot be located on it reliably, and the CDR3 follows TCRdb's listing. The J gene is TRBJ2-3, the V gene TRBV12-3 or TRBV12-4; the D call in the table, TRBD2, was not verified against the DNA. The CDR3 is 23 residues long, ends included. The CDR3 loop reads CASSPTVNRLEQYFGPGTDTQYF.

This clonotype was seen repeatedly, ten times or more. The V and J genes are TRBV11-1 and TRBJ2-4; 12 nucleotides agree with TRBD2. With V trimmed by 5 bases and J by 4 bases, 3 bases remained unmatched. The CDR3 covers 15 residues. From germline, CDR1 is SGHAT and CDR2 FQDESV (reference sequence). CDR3 in amino acids: CASSVGLAGKNIQYF. CDR3 DNA sequence: TGTGCCAGCAGCGTAGGACTAGCGGGAAAAAACATTCAGTACTTC.

This sequence joins TRBV19 and TRBJ2-7; D may be TRBD1 (6 bases). This CDR3 comprises 15 residues. Germline V gene data show CDR1 as LNHDA and CDR2 as SQIVND (reference sequence). V lost 5 bases to trimming and J lost 3 bases, with 17 bases between them. CDR3 loop: CASSLTGTLNYEQYF. The CDR3 DNA reads TGTGCCAGTAGTCTAACCGGGACACTGAACTACGAGCAGTACTTC.

This clonotype was counted ten times or more. The chain couples TRBV28 to TRBJ1-5; D possibly corresponds to TRBD1 (5 bases). Trimming removed 6 bases at V and 7 bases at J, with 7 bases between. Germline-derived CDR1 and CDR2 are MDHEN and SYDVKM. This CDR3 contains 11 residues. The CDR3 loop reads CASRRQQPQHF. In nucleotides, the CDR3 is TGTGCCAGCAGGCGACAGCAGCCCCAGCATTTT.

This clonotype was seen at least ten times. V is TRBV7-2 and J is TRBJ2-3; D remains ambiguous. Trimming left V 4 bases short and J 6 bases short, with 11 bases between. The CDR3 sequence is 13 residues long. Germline CDR1 reads SGHTA; CDR2 reads FQGNSA. The CDR3 region is CASSSSVRDTQYF. The CDR3 DNA sequence: TGTGCCAGCAGCTCCTCGGTACGGGATACGCAGTATTTT.

Worth noting for this clonotype: A read error is likely, as this CDR3 ends without the conserved phenylalanine or tryptophan. V is TRBV13 and J is TRBJ2-7, with TRBD1 matching over 7 bases. This CDR3 has 14 amino acids. Unmatched junction bases numbered 6, after V lost 4 bases and J lost 3 bases. Per germline, CDR1 PRHDT and CDR2 FYEKMQ (reference sequence). CDR3 DNA sequence: TGTGCCAGCAGCTCCGGGACAGCCATCTACGAGCAGTACTCC. As protein: CASSSGTAIYEQYS.

This clonotype was seen a handful of times. V usage is TRBV19 and J usage is TRBJ2-2; maybe TRBD2 (6 bases). CDR3 size: 14 residues. Germline V gene lookup returns CDR1 LNHDA and CDR2 SQIVND (reference sequence). The V and J ends lost 6 bases and 2 bases respectively, with 10 bases between them. The CDR3 is CASRRDGNTGELFF. The CDR3 DNA sequence: TGTGCCAGTAGGCGGGACGGAAACACCGGGGAGCTGTTTTTT.

The rearrangement uses TRBV3-1 and TRBJ1-3; D not resolved. This CDR3 spans 14 amino acids. Germline V gene data show CDR1 as LGHDT and CDR2 as YNNKEL (reference sequence). The V end lost 7 bases, the J end lost 0 bases, and 10 bases lay between the germline ends. CDR3 nucleotide sequence: TGTGCCAGCACCTACGGGAGCTCTGGAAACACCATATATTTT. It translates to CASTYGSSGNTIYF.

This clonotype was found many times. V usage is TRBV20-1 and J usage is TRBJ2-1; D ambiguous. The CDR3 runs to 13 residues. V gave up 0 bases and J gave up 5 bases, with 8 bases separating them. Per germline, CDR1 DFQATT and CDR2 SNEGSKA (reference sequence). The CDR3 DNA is TGCAGTGCTAGAGATCTCTACCACAATGAGCAGTTCTTC. Its protein product is CSARDLYHNEQFF.

This clonotype occurred a few times. CDR3 sequence (DNA): TGTGCCAGCAGCCCCCTGGAGGGGATTAGCTCCTACAATGAGCAGTTCTTC. Translation: CASSPLEGISSYNEQFF. The genes are TRBV14 and TRBJ2-1, with D maybe TRBD2 (6 bases). CDR3 length: 17 residues. The V end lost 4 bases, the J end lost 0 bases, and 16 bases lay between the germline ends. Germline V gene lookup returns CDR1 SGHDN and CDR2 FVKESK.

This clonotype was seen ten or more times. The chain is built from TRBV2 and TRBJ2-7, with a tentative D call TRBD1 (6 bases). V was clipped by 4 bases and J by 2 bases, with 12 bases between them. The CDR3 runs to 14 residues. CDR1 is SNHLY and CDR2 is FYNNEI in the germline V gene. The CDR3 DNA sequence: TGTGCCAGCAGTGGGGGGACATCAGCCTACGAGCAGTACTTC. Translating it yields CASSGGTSAYEQYF.

The chain employs TRBV30 and TRBJ2-3; 7 nucleotides match TRBD2. Germline assignment: CDR1 GTSNPN and CDR2 SVGIG (reference sequence). This CDR3 has 15 residues. After removal of 0 bases from V and 1 base from J, the junction contained 4 bases not matched to a gene. The CDR3 coding sequence is TGTGCCTGGAGTGTGGGGGGGAAGGGCACAGATACGCAGTATTTT. It yields the protein CAWSVGGKGTDTQYF. Full variable domain (missing parts from reference TRBV30 and TRBJ2-3): SQTIHQWPATLVQPVGSPLSLECTVEGTSNPNLYWYRQAAGRGLQLLFYSVGIGQISSEVPQNLSASRPQDRQFILSSKKLLLSDSGFYLCAWSVGGKGTDTQYFGPGTRLTVL.

In this sample, this clonotype turned up a few times. The chain links TRBV7-9 to TRBJ1-1; D is undetermined. CDR3 size: 14 residues. The germline gives CDR1 SEHNR, CDR2 FQNEAQ (reference sequence). The V end lost 5 bases, the J end lost 6 bases, and 16 bases lay between the germline ends. The CDR3: CASSPPTLSAEAFF. The CDR3 DNA is TGTGCCAGCAGCCCCCCGACACTGAGTGCTGAAGCTTTCTTT.

Concerning this clonotype: At one boundary the junction diverges from the germline segment, which might be a read error. The chain recombines TRBV11-2 with TRBJ2-3; either TRBD1 or TRBD2 may fit D (6 bases each). The CDR3 is 14 amino acids. Per germline, CDR1 SGHAT and CDR2 FQNNGV. CDR3 nucleotides: TGTGCCAGCAGCTTCTCGGGAGAGACAGGTACGCAGTATTTT. This encodes CASSFSGETGTQYF.

This clonotype was counted at least ten times. This chain joins TRBV27 and TRBJ1-2; TRBD1 might be the D (5 bases). V lost 6 bases, J lost 1 base, and 15 bases lay in between. Germline CDR1 and CDR2: MNHEY and SMNVEV (reference sequence). The CDR3 totals 15 residues. CDR3 DNA: TGTGCCAGCAGGCAGGGCCGACATAATAACTATGGCTACACCTTC. This codes for CASRQGRHNNYGYTF.

Details on this clonotype: Since a much larger clone is just one base distant, this may be a read error. The chain recombines TRBV28 with TRBJ2-1, with D perhaps TRBD2 (5 bases). The DNA end lines up better with TRBJ2-5; the J call may be wrong. In germline, CDR1 is MDHEN, CDR2 SYDVKM. The CDR3 has 15 amino acids. The DNA for the CDR3 is TGTGCCAGCAACGACCGGACCCCATGGGAGGAGACCCAGTACTTC. The encoded protein is CASNDRTPWEETQYF.

Points on this clonotype: Just one base apart from a much larger clone, this may be a read error. The V call is TRBV11-2, the J call TRBJ2-3; D remains unclear. Trimming removed 3 bases at V and 1 base at J, with 8 bases between. The CDR3 is made up of 14 amino acids. The V gene's germline CDR1 is SGHAT and CDR2 FQNNGV. The CDR3 region has the DNA TGTGCCAGCAGCTTTACCCGACGCACAGATACGCAGTATTTT. Encoded protein: CASSFTRRTDTQYF.

The rearrangement links TRBV30 to TRBJ2-1; D call uncertain. Germline V lookup: CDR1 GTSNPN, CDR2 SVGIG (reference sequence). The germline V and J ends were trimmed by 1 base and 0 bases, with 10 bases remaining between them. CDR3 size: 15 residues. CDR3 loop: CAWSGAEISYNEQFF. The CDR3 DNA sequence: TGTGCCTGGAGTGGCGCGGAGATCTCCTACAATGAGCAGTTCTTC. The full variable domain, rest sourced from reference TRBV30 and TRBJ2-1, is SQTIHQWPATLVQPVGSPLSLECTVEGTSNPNLYWYRQAAGRGLQLLFYSVGIGQISSEVPQNLSASRPQDRQFILSSKKLLLSDSGFYLCAWSGAEISYNEQFFGPGTRLTVL.

A few counts support this clonotype. The chain carries TRBV28 and TRBJ2-7; no definite D call. Germline loops: CDR1 MDHEN, CDR2 SYDVKM. V was shortened by 3 bases and J by 3 bases, with 18 bases between the two germline ends. This CDR3 spans 16 amino acids. CDR3 in amino acids: CASSFNSQPHIYEQYF. The CDR3 nucleotides are TGTGCCAGCAGTTTCAACTCCCAGCCACATATCTACGAGCAGTACTTC.

This clonotype was observed a few times. The rearrangement uses TRBV25-1 and TRBJ1-1; no clear D gene. The length of the CDR3 is 15 residues. CDR1 is MGHDK, CDR2 SYGVNS, per germline. V lost 2 bases to trimming and J lost 0 bases, with 10 bases between them. The CDR3 loop is CASSETRTVNTEAFF. CDR3 coding DNA: TGTGCCAGCAGTGAAACGAGAACGGTGAACACTGAAGCTTTCTTT. Filled out from reference TRBV25-1 and TRBJ1-1, the complete variable domain reads EADIYQTPRYLVIGTGKKITLECSQTMGHDKMYWYQQDPGMELHLIHYSYGVNSTEKGDLSSESTVSRIRTEHFPLTLESARPSHTSQYLCASSETRTVNTEAFFGQGTRLTVV.

There are many counts of this clonotype. V gene TRBV28 combines with J gene TRBJ2-7; 8 bases align to TRBD1. The CDR3 sequence is 13 residues long. The V gene end was trimmed by 5 bases and the J gene end by 3 bases; junction bases not matched to a gene: 3. In germline, CDR1 is MDHEN, CDR2 SYDVKM. The CDR3 here is CASSPTGDYEQYF. The CDR3, as DNA: TGTGCCAGCAGTCCGACAGGGGACTACGAGCAGTACTTC.

CDR3 region: CAWRQGAGTEAFF. CDR3 sequence (DNA): TGTGCCTGGAGACAGGGGGCGGGGACTGAAGCTTTCTTT. The rearrangement joins TRBV30 to TRBJ1-1; 9 bases align to TRBD1. J gave up 5 bases and V 3 bases, and 4 bases lay outside the gene matches. The germline CDR1 and CDR2 sequences are GTSNPN and SVGIG (reference sequence). The CDR3 loop spans 13 amino acids.